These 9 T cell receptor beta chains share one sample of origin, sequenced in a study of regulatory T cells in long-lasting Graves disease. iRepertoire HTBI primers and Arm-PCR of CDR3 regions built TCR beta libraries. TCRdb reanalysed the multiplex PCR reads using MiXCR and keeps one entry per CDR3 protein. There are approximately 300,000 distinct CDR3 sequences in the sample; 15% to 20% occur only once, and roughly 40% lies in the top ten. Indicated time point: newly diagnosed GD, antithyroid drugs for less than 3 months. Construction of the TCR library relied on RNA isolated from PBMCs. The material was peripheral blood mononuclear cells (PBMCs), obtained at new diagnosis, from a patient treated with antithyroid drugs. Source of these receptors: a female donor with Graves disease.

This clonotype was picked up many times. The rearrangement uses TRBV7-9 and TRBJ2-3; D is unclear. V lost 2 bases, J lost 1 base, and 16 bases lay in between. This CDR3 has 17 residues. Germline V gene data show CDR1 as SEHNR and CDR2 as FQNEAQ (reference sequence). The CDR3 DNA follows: TGTGCCAGCAGCTTATCCAACTGGCGATCAGGCACAGATACGCAGTATTTT. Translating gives CASSLSNWRSGTDTQYF.

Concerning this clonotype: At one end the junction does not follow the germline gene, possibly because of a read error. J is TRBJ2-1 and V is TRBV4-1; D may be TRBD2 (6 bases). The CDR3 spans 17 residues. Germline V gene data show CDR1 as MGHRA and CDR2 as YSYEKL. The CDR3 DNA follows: TGTGCCAGCAGCCAAGACGACGCGGGGATGACAGCCTACTTCCCGGGGTTC. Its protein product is CASSQDDAGMTAYFPGF.

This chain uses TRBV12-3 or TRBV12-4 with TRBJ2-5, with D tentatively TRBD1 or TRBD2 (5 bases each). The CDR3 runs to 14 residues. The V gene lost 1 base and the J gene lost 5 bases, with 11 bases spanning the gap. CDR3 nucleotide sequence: TGTGCCAGCAGTTTAGTGGGGGTACGGGAGACCCAGTACTTC. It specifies CASSLVGVRETQYF.

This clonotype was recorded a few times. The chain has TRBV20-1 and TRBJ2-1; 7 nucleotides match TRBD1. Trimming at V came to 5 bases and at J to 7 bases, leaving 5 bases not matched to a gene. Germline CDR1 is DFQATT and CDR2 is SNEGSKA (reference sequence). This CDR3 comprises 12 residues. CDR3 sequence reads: CSARTGWNEQFF. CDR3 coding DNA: TGCAGTGCTCGGACAGGCTGGAATGAGCAGTTCTTC.

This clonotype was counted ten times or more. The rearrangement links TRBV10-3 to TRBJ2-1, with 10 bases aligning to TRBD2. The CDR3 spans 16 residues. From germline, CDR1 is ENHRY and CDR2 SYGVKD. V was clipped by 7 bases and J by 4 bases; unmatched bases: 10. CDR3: CAINEKGLASYNEQFF. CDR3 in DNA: TGTGCCATCAACGAGAAGGGACTAGCGTCTTACAATGAGCAGTTCTTC.

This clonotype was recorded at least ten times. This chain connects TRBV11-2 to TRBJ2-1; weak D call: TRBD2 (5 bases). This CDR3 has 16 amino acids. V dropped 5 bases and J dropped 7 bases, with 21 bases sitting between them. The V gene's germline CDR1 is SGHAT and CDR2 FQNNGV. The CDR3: CASSPERVIGGNEQFF. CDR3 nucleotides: TGTGCCAGCAGCCCGGAGCGAGTAATTGGAGGAAATGAGCAGTTCTTC.

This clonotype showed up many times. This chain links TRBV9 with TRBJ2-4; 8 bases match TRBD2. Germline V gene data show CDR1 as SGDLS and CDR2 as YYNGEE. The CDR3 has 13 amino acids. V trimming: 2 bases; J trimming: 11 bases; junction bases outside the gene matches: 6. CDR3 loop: CASSVGTSGLQYF. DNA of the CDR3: TGTGCCAGCAGCGTCGGGACTAGTGGACTTCAGTACTTC.

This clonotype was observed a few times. The CDR3 is CASSAGTGKETQYF. CDR3 bases: TGTGCCAGCAGCGCCGGGACAGGGAAAGAGACCCAGTACTTC. This chain links TRBV9 with TRBJ2-5; 9 bases line up with TRBD1. This CDR3 is built from 14 residues. CDR1 is SGDLS and CDR2 is YYNGEE in the germline V gene. V lost 3 bases and J lost 3; bases outside the gene matches: 3.

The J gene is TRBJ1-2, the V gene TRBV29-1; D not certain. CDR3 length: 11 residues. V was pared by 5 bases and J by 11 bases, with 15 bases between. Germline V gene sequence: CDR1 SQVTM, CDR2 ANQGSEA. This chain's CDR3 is CSVLGGAGYTF. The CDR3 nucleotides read TGCAGCGTTCTGGGAGGTGCAGGTTACACCTTC.